This TCR beta chain came from a study of T cell responses to AZD1222 COVID-19 vaccine (dated by TCRdb to about 2021). For the wider study: A total of 233 trial participants underwent TCR sequencing, of whom roughly 210 received two doses of AZD1222 and some 25 received two doses of the MenACWY control vaccine. Trial participants were enrolled by age into 18-55, 56-69 and 70-plus year subgroups, with 148, 28 and 57 TCR-sequenced participants respectively.

Inclusive of the bounding cysteine and phenylalanine, the CDR3 is 15 residues long. Just CDR3 DNA is preserved here, 45 bases in frame from base 1. V loses 1 base of germline sequence and J loses 2 bases, and the interval between the two ends is 13 bases. CDR1 is given as SGHRS and CDR2 as YFSETQ, both from the germline V gene. The time point label of this sample denotes: baseline before first vaccination. Explained via the paper, the treatment or condition label denotes: meningococcal conjugate vaccine given as trial control. Samples from vaccinated people were obtained from the UK trials COV001 and COV002, which included a single-blind randomized controlled phase 2/3 trial of AZD1222 (ChAdOx1 nCoV-19) in healthy adults. Trial participant PBMC samples were collected at day 0 and day 28 after the second dose for TCRbeta chain sequencing. This clone appeared a single time. There is no known antigen for this receptor. Within one base of it there is no much larger clone, and no base qualities were kept.

The CDR3 regions of human TCRbeta chains were analyzed by immunosequencing. Under the source paper's analysis protocol: Repertoire TCRs were checked for matches against a reference library of SARS-CoV-2-specific TCRs that had been generated using the MIRA antigen-specificity platform. Breadth was defined as the fraction of unique TCRs that were SARS-CoV-2-associated. Depth was defined as the fraction of total T cells that were SARS-CoV-2-associated. Using the MIRA data, every spike-specific TCR was mapped to the spike region that the TCR reacted to and assigned to either a CD4 or a CD8 class. Log10-transformed breadth and depth values were compared by one-way ANOVA with Sidak's multiple comparisons tests. TCRdb took this table from immuneACCESS and kept in-frame rearrangements with V and J called. Such tables lack part of the clones; where checked against another copy, unresolved V genes explain under half of the gap, and the rest is unexplained. That table gives V, J and clone size, and the DNA gave D and trimming. This sample has 140,000 to 150,000 clones in its table, and 75% to 95% of those were observed once. The top ten clones comprise about 3% of the sample.

What the study reported, not specific to this receptor: Conclusions about previously exposed vaccinees were limited because only six or seven AZD1222 recipients were SARS-CoV-2 seropositive at baseline. No day 14 peak-response samples were available, so repertoires were characterized only after the peak T cell response. Nearly half of unique spike-specific TCRs reportedly recognized epitopes outside regions mutated in the B.1.351 and B.1.1.7 variants. In the small 56-69-year group, the increase in depth fell short of significance, most likely because of low power. A significant rise in spike-specific TCR breadth and depth was observed after two AZD1222 doses relative to day 0 and relative to MenACWY recipients. The whole spike protein was spanned by vaccine-associated CD4 TCRs, and dominant responses were seen in regions 160-218 and 743-854. Most participants were white British and females outnumbered males, and the authors suggested that clonal diversity may have been underestimated.

Here the chain combines TRBV5-1 and TRBJ2-7; D gene: possibly TRBD1, on 8 matching bases. The receptor was isolated from an adult in good health. The sequenced sample was peripheral blood, obtained on day 0 of MenACWY control vaccination. This receptor has the CDR3 CASSLTGGGPYEQYF. The DNA reads as follows: TGCGCCAGCAGCTTGACAGGGGGGGGACCCTACGAGCAGTACTTC.